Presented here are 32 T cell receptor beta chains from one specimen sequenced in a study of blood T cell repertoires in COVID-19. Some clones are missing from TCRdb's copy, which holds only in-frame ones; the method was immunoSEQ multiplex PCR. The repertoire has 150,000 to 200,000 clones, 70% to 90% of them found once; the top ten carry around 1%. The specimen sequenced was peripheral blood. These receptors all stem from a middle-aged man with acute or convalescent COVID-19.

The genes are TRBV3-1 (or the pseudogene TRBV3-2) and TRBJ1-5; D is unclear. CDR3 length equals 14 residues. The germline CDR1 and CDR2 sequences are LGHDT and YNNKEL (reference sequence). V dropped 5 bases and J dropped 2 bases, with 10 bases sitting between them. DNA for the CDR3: TGTGCCAGCAGCGGGGAGGGTCGCAATCAGCCCCAGCATTTT. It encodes CASSGEGRNQPQHF.

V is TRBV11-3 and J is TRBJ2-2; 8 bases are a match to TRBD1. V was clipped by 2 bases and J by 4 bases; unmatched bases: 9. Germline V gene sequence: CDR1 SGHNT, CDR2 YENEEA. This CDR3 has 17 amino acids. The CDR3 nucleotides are TGTGCCAGCAGCTTAACCCAGGGGGCTGTGGGCACCGGGGAGCTGTTTTTT. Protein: CASSLTQGAVGTGELFF.

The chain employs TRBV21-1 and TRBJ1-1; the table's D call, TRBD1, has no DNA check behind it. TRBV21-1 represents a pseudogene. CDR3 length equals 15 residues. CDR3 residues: CASSDRQGWDTEAFF. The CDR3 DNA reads TGTGCCAGCAGCGACAGACAGGGCTGGGACACTGAAGCTTTCTTT.

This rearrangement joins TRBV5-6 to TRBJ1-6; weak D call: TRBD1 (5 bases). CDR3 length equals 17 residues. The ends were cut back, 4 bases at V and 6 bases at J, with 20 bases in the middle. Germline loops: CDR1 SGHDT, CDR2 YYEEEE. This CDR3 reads CASSLLSGNLGNSPLHF. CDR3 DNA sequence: TGTGCCAGCAGCCTTCTCTCAGGGAATCTCGGTAATTCACCCCTCCACTTT. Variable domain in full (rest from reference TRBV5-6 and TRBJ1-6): DAGVTQSPTHLIKTRGQQVTLRCSPKSGHDTVSWYQQALGQGPQFIFQYYEEEERQRGNFPDRFSGHQFPNYSSELNVNALLLGDSALYLCASSLLSGNLGNSPLHFGNGTRLTVT.

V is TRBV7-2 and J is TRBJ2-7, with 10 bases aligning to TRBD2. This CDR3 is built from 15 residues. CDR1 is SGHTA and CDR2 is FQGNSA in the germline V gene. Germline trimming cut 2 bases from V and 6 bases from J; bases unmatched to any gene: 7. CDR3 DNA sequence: TGTGCCAGCAGCTTATCGCAGCGGGGGGGCCTCGAGCAGTACTTC. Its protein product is CASSLSQRGGLEQYF. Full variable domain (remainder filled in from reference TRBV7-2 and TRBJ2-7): GAGVSQSPSNKVTEKGKDVELRCDPISGHTALYWYRQSLGQGLEFLIYFQGNSAPDKSGLPSDRFSAERTGGSVSTLTIQRTQQEDSAVYLCASSLSQRGGLEQYFGPGTRLTVT.

This CDR3 is CASSQQGTFYGYTF. Here the CDR3 DNA reads TGTGCCAGCAGTCAACAGGGGACTTTCTATGGCTACACCTTC. V is TRBV6-5 and J is TRBJ1-2; 7 bases are a match to TRBD1. Germline trimming cut 5 bases from V and 4 bases from J; bases unmatched to any gene: 7. The CDR3 extends over 14 amino acids. CDR1 is MNHEY, CDR2 SVGAGI, per germline.

CDR3 region: CAILRTDSYEQYF. The CDR3 region has the DNA TGTGCCATTTTGAGGACAGATAGTTACGAGCAGTACTTC. The chain couples TRBV12-3 or TRBV12-4 to TRBJ2-7, with a possible D match to TRBD1 (6 bases). The V end was cut by 10 bases, the J end by 4 bases, with 17 bases between. CDR3 size: 13 residues.

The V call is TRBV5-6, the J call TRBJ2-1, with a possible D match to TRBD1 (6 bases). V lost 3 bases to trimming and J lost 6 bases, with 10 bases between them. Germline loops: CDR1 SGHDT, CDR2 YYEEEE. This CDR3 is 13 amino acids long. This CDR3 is CASSYGTPNEQFF. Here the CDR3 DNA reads TGTGCCAGCAGCTATGGGACACCCAATGAGCAGTTCTTC.

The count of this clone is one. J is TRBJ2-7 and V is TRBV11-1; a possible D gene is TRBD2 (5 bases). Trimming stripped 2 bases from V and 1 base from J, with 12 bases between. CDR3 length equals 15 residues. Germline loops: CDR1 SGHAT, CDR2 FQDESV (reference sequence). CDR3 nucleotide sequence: TGTGCCAGCAGCTTATCGGGAATTTGGTCCTACGAGCAGTACTTC. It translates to CASSLSGIWSYEQYF.

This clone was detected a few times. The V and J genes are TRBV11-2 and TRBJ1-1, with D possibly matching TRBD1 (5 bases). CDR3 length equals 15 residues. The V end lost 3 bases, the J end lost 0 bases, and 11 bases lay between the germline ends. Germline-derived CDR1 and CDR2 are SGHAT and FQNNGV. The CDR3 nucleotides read TGTGCCAGCAGCTTCTGGGCCAGGGTGAACACTGAAGCTTTCTTT. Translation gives CASSFWARVNTEAFF.

In DNA, the CDR3 is TGCGCCAGCAGCTTGGGCCTCCGGAGGGAGGAGACCCAGTACTTC. Amino acid sequence: CASSLGLRREETQYF. V and J are TRBV5-1 and TRBJ2-5, with D possibly TRBD2 on 6 matching bases. The CDR3 consists of 15 residues. V dropped 0 bases and J dropped 5 bases, with 14 bases sitting between them. Germline values: CDR1 SGHRS, CDR2 YFSETQ.

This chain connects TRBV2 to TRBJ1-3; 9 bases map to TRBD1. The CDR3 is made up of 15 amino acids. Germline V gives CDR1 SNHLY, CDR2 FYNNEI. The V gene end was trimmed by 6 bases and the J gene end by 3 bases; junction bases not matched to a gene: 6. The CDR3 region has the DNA TGTGCCAGCAGGGGGACAGGGAATAATGGAAACACCATATATTTT. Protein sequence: CASRGTGNNGNTIYF. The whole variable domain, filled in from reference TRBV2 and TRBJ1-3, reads EPEVTQTPSHQVTQMGQEVILRCVPISNHLYFYWYRQILGQKVEFLVSFYNNEISEKSEIFDDQFSVERPDGSNFTLKIRSTKLEDSAMYFCASRGTGNNGNTIYFGEGSWLTVV.

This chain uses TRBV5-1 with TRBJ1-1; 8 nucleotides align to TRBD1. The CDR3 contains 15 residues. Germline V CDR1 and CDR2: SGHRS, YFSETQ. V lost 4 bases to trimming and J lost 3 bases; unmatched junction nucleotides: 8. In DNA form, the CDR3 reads TGCGCCAGCAGCGCGGACAGGGATAAGTACACTGAAGCTTTCTTT. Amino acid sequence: CASSADRDKYTEAFF.

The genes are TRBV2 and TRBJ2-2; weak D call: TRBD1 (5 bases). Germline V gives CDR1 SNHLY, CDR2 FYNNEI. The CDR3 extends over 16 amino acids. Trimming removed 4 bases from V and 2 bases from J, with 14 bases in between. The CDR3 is CASSGRDSLNTGELFF. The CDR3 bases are TGTGCCAGCAGTGGGCGAGACAGTCTAAACACCGGGGAGCTGTTTTTT.

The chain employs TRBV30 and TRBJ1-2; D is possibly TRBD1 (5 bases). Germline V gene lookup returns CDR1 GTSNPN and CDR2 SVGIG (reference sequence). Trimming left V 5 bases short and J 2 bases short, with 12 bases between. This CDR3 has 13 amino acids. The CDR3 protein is CAWGLTGNYGYTF. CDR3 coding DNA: TGTGCCTGGGGACTTACAGGCAACTATGGCTACACCTTC.

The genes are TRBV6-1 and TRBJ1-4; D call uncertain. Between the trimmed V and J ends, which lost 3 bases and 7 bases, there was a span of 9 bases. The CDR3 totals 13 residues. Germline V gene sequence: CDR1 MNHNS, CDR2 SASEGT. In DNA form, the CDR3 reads TGTGCCAGCAGTGACCCCCCCGGTGAAAAACTGTTTTTT. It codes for CASSDPPGEKLFF.

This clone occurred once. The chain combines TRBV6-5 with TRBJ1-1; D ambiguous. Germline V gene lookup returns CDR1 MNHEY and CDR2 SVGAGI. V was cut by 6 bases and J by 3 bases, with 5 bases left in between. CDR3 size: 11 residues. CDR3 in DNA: TGTGCCAGCAGGGACTACACTGAAGCTTTCTTT. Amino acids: CASRDYTEAFF.

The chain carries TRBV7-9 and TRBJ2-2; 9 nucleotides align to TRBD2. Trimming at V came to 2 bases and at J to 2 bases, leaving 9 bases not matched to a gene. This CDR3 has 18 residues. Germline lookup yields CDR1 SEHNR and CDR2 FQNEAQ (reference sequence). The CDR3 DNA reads TGTGCCAGCAGCTTACTAGTGGGGCTAGCGGGAAACACCGGGGAGCTGTTTTTT. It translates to CASSLLVGLAGNTGELFF.

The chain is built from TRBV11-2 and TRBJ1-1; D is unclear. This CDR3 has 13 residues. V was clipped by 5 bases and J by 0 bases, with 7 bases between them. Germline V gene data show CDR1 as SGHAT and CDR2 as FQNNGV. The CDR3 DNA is TGTGCCAGCAGCCCCACTTTGAACACTGAAGCTTTCTTT. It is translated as CASSPTLNTEAFF.

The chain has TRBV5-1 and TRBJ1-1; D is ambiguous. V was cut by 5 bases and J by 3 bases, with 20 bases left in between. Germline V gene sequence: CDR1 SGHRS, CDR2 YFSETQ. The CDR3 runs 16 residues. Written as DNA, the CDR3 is TGCGCCAGCAGTTCCGATGGGCAGGCAGTTTACACTGAAGCTTTCTTT. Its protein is CASSSDGQAVYTEAFF.

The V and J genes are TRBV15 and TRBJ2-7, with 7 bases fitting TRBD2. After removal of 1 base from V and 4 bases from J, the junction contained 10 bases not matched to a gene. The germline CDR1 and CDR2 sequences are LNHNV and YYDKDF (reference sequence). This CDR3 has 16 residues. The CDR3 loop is CATSRVATGGVYEQYF. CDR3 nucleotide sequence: TGTGCCACCAGCAGAGTAGCCACTGGGGGGGTATACGAGCAGTACTTC.

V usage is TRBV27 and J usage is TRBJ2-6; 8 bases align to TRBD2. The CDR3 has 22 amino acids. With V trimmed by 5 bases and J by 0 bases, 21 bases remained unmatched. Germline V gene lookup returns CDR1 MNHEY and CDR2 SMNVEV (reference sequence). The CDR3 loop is CASSRSRELAGGSPSGANVLTF. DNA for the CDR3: TGTGCCAGCAGTAGATCCAGGGAGCTGGCGGGGGGTTCTCCCTCTGGGGCCAACGTCCTGACTTTC.

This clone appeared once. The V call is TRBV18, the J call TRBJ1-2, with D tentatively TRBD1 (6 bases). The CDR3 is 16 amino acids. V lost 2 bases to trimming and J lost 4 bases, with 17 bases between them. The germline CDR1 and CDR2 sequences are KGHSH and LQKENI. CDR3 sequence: CASSPSRTASLYGYTF. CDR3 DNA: TGTGCCAGCTCACCAAGTAGGACAGCCTCACTCTATGGCTACACCTTC.

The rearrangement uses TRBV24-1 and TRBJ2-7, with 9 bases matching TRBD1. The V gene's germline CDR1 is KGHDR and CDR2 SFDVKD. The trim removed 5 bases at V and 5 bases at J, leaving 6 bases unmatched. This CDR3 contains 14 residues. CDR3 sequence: CATSGGTGTDEQYF. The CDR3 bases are TGTGCCACCAGTGGTGGGACAGGGACCGACGAGCAGTACTTC.

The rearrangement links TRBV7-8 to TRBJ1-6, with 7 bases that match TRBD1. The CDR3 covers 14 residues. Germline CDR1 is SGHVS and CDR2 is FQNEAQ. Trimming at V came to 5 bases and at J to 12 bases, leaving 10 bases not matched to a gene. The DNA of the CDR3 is TGTGCCAGCAGCCTCCGACAGGGCGATAGACCCCTCCACTTT. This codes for CASSLRQGDRPLHF.

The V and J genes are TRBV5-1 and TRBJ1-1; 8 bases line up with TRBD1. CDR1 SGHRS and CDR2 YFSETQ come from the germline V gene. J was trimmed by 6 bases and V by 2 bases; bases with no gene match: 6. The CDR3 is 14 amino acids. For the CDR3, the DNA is TGCGCCAGCAGCTTTAATCAGGGGGCGGCTGAAGCTTTCTTT. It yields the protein CASSFNQGAAEAFF.

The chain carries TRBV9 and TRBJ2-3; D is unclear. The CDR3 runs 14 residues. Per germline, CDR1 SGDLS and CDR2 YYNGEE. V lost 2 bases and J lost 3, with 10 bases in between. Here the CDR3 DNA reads TGTGCCAGCAGCGTTTCGGGTCGGACAGATACGCAGTATTTT. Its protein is CASSVSGRTDTQYF.

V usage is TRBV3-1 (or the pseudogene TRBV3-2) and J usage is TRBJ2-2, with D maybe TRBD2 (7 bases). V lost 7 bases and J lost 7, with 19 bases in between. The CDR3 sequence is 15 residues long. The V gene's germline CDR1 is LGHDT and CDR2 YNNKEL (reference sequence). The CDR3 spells CASTPLPGGRGELFF. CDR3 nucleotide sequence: TGTGCCAGCACACCTCTACCGGGGGGCCGCGGGGAGCTGTTTTTT.

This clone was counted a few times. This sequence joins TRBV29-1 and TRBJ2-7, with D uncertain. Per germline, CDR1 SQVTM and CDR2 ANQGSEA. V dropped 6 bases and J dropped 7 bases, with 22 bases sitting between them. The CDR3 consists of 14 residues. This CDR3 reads CSVELLGALREQYF. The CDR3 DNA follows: TGCAGCGTGGAACTACTGGGCGCCCTACGGGAGCAGTACTTC.

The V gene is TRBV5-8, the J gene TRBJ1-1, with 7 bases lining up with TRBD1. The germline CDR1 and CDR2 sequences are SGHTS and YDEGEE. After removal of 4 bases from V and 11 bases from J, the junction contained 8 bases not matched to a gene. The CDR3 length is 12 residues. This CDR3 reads CASSLSQGRAFF. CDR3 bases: TGTGCCAGCAGCCTCTCACAGGGGAGGGCTTTCTTT.

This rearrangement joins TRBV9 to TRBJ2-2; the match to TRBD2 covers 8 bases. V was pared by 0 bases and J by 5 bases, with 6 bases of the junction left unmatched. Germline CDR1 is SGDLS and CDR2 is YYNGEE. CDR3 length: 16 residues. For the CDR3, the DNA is TGTGCCAGCAGCGTAGCCCCGGGGGGGAAAACCGGGGAGCTGTTTTTT. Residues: CASSVAPGGKTGELFF.

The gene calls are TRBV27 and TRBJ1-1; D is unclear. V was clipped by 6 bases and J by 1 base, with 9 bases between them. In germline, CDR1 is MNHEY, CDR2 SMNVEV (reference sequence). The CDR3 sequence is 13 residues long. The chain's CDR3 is CASSRRENTEAFF. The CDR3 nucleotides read TGTGCCAGCAGCCGTAGAGAGAACACTGAAGCTTTCTTT.